The rows below give T cell receptor beta chains drawn from one sample of a study of cytomegalovirus exposure and HLA in healthy donors. Data came from immunoSEQ multiplex PCR; TCRdb stores just in-frame clones and leaves some out. Counted here are approximately 230,000 clones, about 88% occurring once; the ten biggest clones make up about 12%. The sequencing input was PBMCs. Receptors originate from a man between 18 and 35 years old in good health and CMV-seropositive. CDR3s include the opening cysteine and the closing phenylalanine or tryptophan. Fields, in order: J gene, D gene, clone size, V gene, CDR3 protein, CDR3 DNA. A D gene is named only where the DNA matches it firmly. Not all rows give a size; the values are once, few, many and, for expanded clones, a class.

>TRBJ2-1|-|-|TRBV27
CASSLSGLFYNEQFF
TGTGCCAGCAGTTTAAGCGGTCTCTTCTACAATGAGCAGTTCTTC
>TRBJ2-1|TRBD2|-|TRBV5-4
CASSLVREGNEQFF
TGTGCCAGCAGCTTGGTCAGGGAGGGCAATGAGCAGTTCTTC
>TRBJ2-7|TRBD1|-|TRBV9
CASSVGRDRGHEQYF
TGTGCCAGCAGCGTAGGCCGGGACAGGGGTCACGAGCAGTACTTC
>TRBJ2-3|-|-|TRBV5-6
CASSFTGTDTQYF
TGTGCCAGCAGCTTTACAGGCACAGATACGCAGTATTTT
>TRBJ1-1|-|-|TRBV28
CASEQMNTEAFF
TGTGCCAGCGAACAAATGAACACTGAAGCTTTCTTT
>TRBJ2-1|-|-|TRBV29-1
CSARGAGNEQFF
TGCAGCGCTCGGGGGGCGGGAAATGAGCAGTTCTTC
>TRBJ2-3|TRBD1|-|TRBV2
CAGTRDRGYQGQYF
TGTGCCGGAACTCGGGACAGGGGGTACCAGGGGCAGTATTTT
>TRBJ1-1|-|-|TRBV27
CASSLYPLAEAFF
TGTGCCAGCAGTTTGTACCCCCTGGCGGAAGCTTTCTTT
>TRBJ2-6|-|-|TRBV7-9
CASSLGGANVLTF
TGTGCCAGCAGCTTAGGTGGGGCCAACGTCCTGACTTTC
>TRBJ2-7|TRBD2|-|TRBV19
CASSILGGPEQYF
TGTGCCAGTAGTATCTTGGGAGGGCCCGAGCAGTACTTC
>TRBJ1-1|-|few|TRBV25-1
CASSEPAGDRKAFF
TGTGCCAGCAGTGAACCCGCAGGCGATAGGAAAGCTTTCTTT
>TRBJ2-3|-|-|TRBV11-2
CASSLDFVVGQYF
TGTGCCAGCAGCTTAGATTTTGTGGTGGGGCAGTATTTT
>TRBJ2-7|-|-|TRBV6-1
CASSPSRYEQYF
TGTGCCAGCAGCCCTAGCAGGTACGAGCAGTACTTC
>TRBJ2-7|-|-|TRBV9
CASSEGGLSSYEQYF
TGTGCCAGCAGCGAAGGGGGGCTCTCCTCCTACGAGCAGTACTTC
>TRBJ1-5|TRBD1|-|TRBV28
CASRPRTGSNQPQHF
TGTGCCAGCAGACCCAGGACAGGGAGCAATCAGCCCCAGCATTTT
>TRBJ1-1|TRBD1|once|TRBV30
CAWSGLDRGGTEAFF
TGTGCCTGGAGTGGGTTGGACAGGGGGGGCACTGAAGCTTTCTTT
>TRBJ2-1|TRBD2|-|TRBV27
CASSSLGLADLSYNEQFF
TGTGCCAGCAGTTCTTTAGGACTAGCGGATCTCTCCTACAATGAGCAGTTCTTC
>TRBJ2-5|TRBD2|-|TRBV30
CAWSTGTSGRAYKTQYF
TGTGCCTGGAGTACAGGGACTAGCGGGAGGGCCTATAAGACCCAGTACTTC
>TRBJ1-5|-|once|TRBV6-1
CASRWWGLGQPQHF
TGTGCCAGCAGGTGGTGGGGGCTGGGTCAGCCCCAGCATTTT
>TRBJ2-2|-|-|TRBV6-6
CAGGSGPGELFF
TGTGCCGGGGGGTCAGGGCCCGGGGAGCTGTTTTTT
>TRBJ1-1|-|-|TRBV5-4
CASRGTVGTEAFF
TGTGCCAGCAGAGGAACGGTCGGCACTGAAGCTTTCTTT
>TRBJ1-4|-|-|TRBV6-6
CASSTRGTSLEKLFF
TGTGCCAGCAGCACGCGGGGGACCTCCCTTGAAAAACTGTTTTTT
>TRBJ2-2|TRBD1|-|TRBV6-1
CASSVTGTGSTGELFF
TGTGCCAGCAGTGTGACCGGGACAGGGAGCACCGGGGAGCTGTTTTTT
>TRBJ2-1|-|-|TRBV5-1
CASSLALNNEQFF
TGCGCCAGCAGCTTGGCCCTGAACAATGAGCAGTTCTTC
>TRBJ1-5|-|once|TRBV5-1
CASSLDPGGQPQHF
TGCGCCAGCAGCTTGGACCCGGGGGGTCAGCCCCAGCATTTT
>TRBJ1-1|TRBD1|few|TRBV12-5
CASGGQGIFEAFF
TGTGCTAGTGGCGGACAGGGGATATTTGAAGCTTTCTTT
>TRBJ1-1|-|-|TRBV11-2
CASSLDLGAEAFF
TGTGCCAGCAGCTTAGATCTAGGCGCTGAAGCTTTCTTT
>TRBJ1-1|-|few|TRBV9
CASSVDNTNTEAFF
TGTGCCAGCAGCGTAGACAATACGAACACTGAAGCTTTCTTT
>TRBJ2-5|TRBD2|-|TRBV29-1
CSVTGLAGETQYF
TGCAGCGTTACCGGACTAGCGGGAGAGACCCAGTACTTC
>TRBJ2-7|TRBD1|-|TRBV28
CASSLARGQRNEQYF
TGTGCCAGCAGTTTAGCCAGGGGGCAGAGGAACGAGCAGTACTTC
>TRBJ1-2|-|once|TRBV11-2
CASSLVRAGSVARSGYTF
TGTGCCAGCAGCTTAGTGAGAGCAGGGAGCGTCGCCAGGAGTGGCTACACCTTC
>TRBJ1-2|TRBD1|-|TRBV5-4
CASSAPTGADYGYTF
TGTGCCAGCAGCGCACCGACAGGGGCTGACTATGGCTACACCTTC
>TRBJ1-1|TRBD1|-|TRBV20-1
CSADRAAFF
TGCAGTGCGGACAGGGCTGCTTTCTTT
>TRBJ2-4|-|-|TRBV18
CASSPTRSAQGYF
TGTGCCAGCTCACCAACGAGGTCCGCGCAGGGGTACTTC
>TRBJ1-2|-|-|TRBV6-6
CASSPAGYYGYTF
TGTGCCAGCAGCCCCGCGGGATACTATGGCTACACCTTC
>TRBJ2-7|TRBD2|-|TRBV5-1
CASSGREAPVEQYF
TGCGCCAGCAGCGGGCGGGAGGCTCCAGTCGAGCAGTACTTC
>TRBJ1-2|-|once|TRBV29-1
CSVDEGAYGYTF
TGCAGCGTTGACGAGGGAGCCTATGGCTACACCTTC
>TRBJ1-1|-|-|TRBV29-1
CSSRDPNTEAFF
TGCAGCTCCAGGGATCCGAACACTGAAGCTTTCTTT
>TRBJ2-3|TRBD1|-|TRBV30
CAWSLRDRGWGTDTQYF
TGTGCCTGGAGCCTCCGGGACAGGGGATGGGGAACAGATACGCAGTATTTT
>TRBJ2-7|-|-|TRBV11-3
CASSLDRGGPYEQYF
TGTGCCAGCAGCTTAGATCGAGGGGGGCCCTACGAGCAGTACTTC
>TRBJ1-5|-|few|TRBV19
CASSTRDYNQPQHF
TGTGCCAGTAGTACCCGGGACTACAATCAGCCCCAGCATTTT
>TRBJ2-2|TRBD2|-|TRBV30
CAWSALDSGLFNTGELFF
TGTGCCTGGAGTGCTCTTGATAGCGGGCTTTTTAACACCGGGGAGCTGTTTTTT
>TRBJ2-1|-|-|TRBV6-1
CASSDGDLRSEQFF
TGTGCCAGCAGTGATGGTGACCTTCGGAGTGAGCAGTTCTTC